One and the same sample provided the 20 T cell receptor beta chains below, sequenced in a study of CD8 T cells in Susac syndrome (dated by TCRdb to the late 2010s). To prepare the library, the immunoSEQ multiplex PCR assay was applied. RNA was extracted using the RNeasy kit, and roughly 0.5 to 1 microgram was reverse transcribed with random hexamers. TCRdb took the public reads, trimmed them with fastp at Q25, ran MiXCR for clone calling and kept in-frame beta chains. CDR3 protein sequences are deduplicated, and each keeps its most common genes and DNA. The sample profile shows about 300,000 distinct CDR3 sequences; roughly 85% of them were found once. Around 0.2% of the sample lies in the top ten. The sequencing sample was made of CD8+ T cells from PBMCs. The receptors stem from a human donor with multiple sclerosis.

The chain couples TRBV30 to TRBJ2-7, with D perhaps matching TRBD1 (5 bases). Germline V gene data show CDR1 as GTSNPN and CDR2 as SVGIG (reference sequence). This CDR3 has 12 amino acids. Trimming removed 4 bases at V and 6 bases at J, with 13 bases between. The CDR3 DNA sequence: TGTGCCTGGATGTCAGGGATTCCCGAGCAGTACTTC. Protein: CAWMSGIPEQYF. Combining the CDR3 with reference TRBV30 and TRBJ2-7 gives the whole variable domain SQTIHQWPATLVQPVGSPLSLECTVEGTSNPNLYWYRQAAGRGLQLLFYSVGIGQISSEVPQNLSASRPQDRQFILSSKKLLLSDSGFYLCAWMSGIPEQYFGPGTRLTVT.

The V and J genes are TRBV5-1 and TRBJ1-3, with D possibly TRBD1 on 5 matching bases. The V and J ends lost 0 bases and 0 bases respectively, with 7 bases between them. This CDR3 comprises 15 residues. Per germline, CDR1 SGHRS and CDR2 YFSETQ. The CDR3 reads CASSLDRTSGNTIYF. CDR3 bases: TGCGCCAGCAGCTTGGACAGGACCTCTGGAAACACCATATATTTT.

V usage is TRBV28 and J usage is TRBJ1-5; D remains ambiguous. V was trimmed by 8 bases and J by 1 base, leaving 15 bases between them. The germline V gene encodes CDR1 MDHEN and CDR2 SYDVKM. This CDR3 has 15 residues. Here the CDR3 DNA reads TGTGCCAGCGGCCCAGAGGGTTTCAGCAATCAGCCCCAGCATTTT. It codes for CASGPEGFSNQPQHF.

This clonotype has only one observation. The chain links TRBV27 to TRBJ2-7; 8 bases are a match to TRBD1. The V gene end was trimmed by 6 bases and the J gene end by 0 bases; junction bases not matched to a gene: 13. The CDR3 covers 17 residues. The germline V gene encodes CDR1 MNHEY and CDR2 SMNVEV (reference sequence). The CDR3 DNA sequence: TGTGCCAGCAGGAGTGGGACAGGACATACTAGCTCCTACGAGCAGTACTTC. It encodes CASRSGTGHTSSYEQYF.

The gene calls are TRBV4-3 and TRBJ2-1, with 7 bases lining up with TRBD2. CDR1 is LGHNA and CDR2 is YSLEER in the germline V gene. This CDR3 region has 16 residues. J gave up 0 bases and V 4 bases, and 6 bases lay outside the gene matches. The CDR3 coding sequence is TGCGCCAGCAGCCCTAGCGGCTCCAGCTCCTACAATGAGCAGTTCTTC. Its translation: CASSPSGSSSYNEQFF.

V is TRBV4-1 and J is TRBJ1-5; D is ambiguous. Trimming removed 1 base at V and 4 bases at J, with 8 bases between. CDR3 length: 14 amino acids. In germline, CDR1 is MGHRA, CDR2 YSYEKL. The CDR3 reads CASSQVQLNQPQHF. The CDR3 bases are TGCGCCAGCAGCCAAGTTCAGCTGAATCAGCCCCAGCATTTT.

The J gene is TRBJ2-1, the V gene TRBV27, with TRBD1 identical over 11 bases. CDR1 MNHEY and CDR2 SMNVEV come from the germline V gene (reference sequence). After removal of 6 bases from V and 8 bases from J, the junction contained 9 bases not matched to a gene. CDR3 size: 15 residues. The chain's CDR3 is CASSAPGQGDDEQFF. DNA for the CDR3: TGTGCCAGCAGCGCCCCGGGACAGGGGGACGATGAGCAGTTCTTC.

This clonotype showed up just a few times. The genes are TRBV6-1 and TRBJ2-7; weak D call: TRBD2 (6 bases). The germline V and J ends were trimmed by 3 bases and 5 bases, with 14 bases remaining between them. The CDR3 covers 14 residues. Per germline, CDR1 MNHNS and CDR2 SASEGT. The CDR3 nucleotides are TGTGCCAGCAGTGATGGAGGGATTTACCACGAGCAGTACTTC. Its protein is CASSDGGIYHEQYF.

V is TRBV18 and J is TRBJ2-7, with 8 bases fitting TRBD1. This CDR3 has 15 residues. CDR1 is KGHSH, CDR2 LQKENI, per germline. J lost 3 bases, V lost 1 base, and 5 bases had no gene match. The CDR3 bases are TGTGCCAGCTCACCACGACAGGGGATTAACTACGAGCAGTACTTC. Its protein product is CASSPRQGINYEQYF.

DNA of the CDR3: TGCAGTGCTAGAGTGGCTAGCGGGTTAATCTACGAGCAGTACTTC. Protein: CSARVASGLIYEQYF. The chain has TRBV20-1 and TRBJ2-7, with TRBD2 identical over 8 bases. CDR3 length: 15 amino acids. The V gene's germline CDR1 is DFQATT and CDR2 SNEGSKA (reference sequence). Germline trimming cut 1 base from V and 3 bases from J; bases unmatched to any gene: 8.

This rearrangement joins TRBV9 to TRBJ1-1; TRBD1 agrees at 9 bases. The CDR3 extends over 13 amino acids. V was pared by 4 bases and J by 6 bases, with 4 bases of the junction left unmatched. The V gene's germline CDR1 is SGDLS and CDR2 YYNGEE. CDR3 loop: CASSMDRGPEAFF. DNA of the CDR3: TGTGCCAGCAGCATGGACAGGGGCCCTGAAGCTTTCTTT.

The rearrangement joins TRBV6-2 or TRBV6-3 to TRBJ2-7; 10 bases are a match to TRBD2. The CDR3 consists of 14 residues. In germline, CDR1 is MNHEY, CDR2 SVGEGT. J gave up 2 bases and V 9 bases, and 7 bases lay outside the gene matches. CDR3 sequence (DNA): TGTGCCAGTTGGGGACTAGCGAAACCCTACGAGCAGTACTTC. Translated, it gives CASWGLAKPYEQYF.

CDR3 in amino acids: CASSYSGPGRTEAFF. CDR3 in DNA: TGTGCCAGCAGTTACTCGGGGCCAGGGCGGACTGAAGCTTTCTTT. V usage is TRBV6-2 or TRBV6-3 and J usage is TRBJ1-1; possible D gene TRBD1, 5 bases. Trimming took 0 bases from V and 5 from J, leaving 13 bases between them. This CDR3 comprises 15 residues. Looked up from germline, CDR1 is MNHEY and CDR2 is SVGEGT.

The DNA of the CDR3 is TGTGCCACCAGTGATTTTCCCGGAAGCTCCTACAATGAGCAGTTCTTC. The encoded protein is CATSDFPGSSYNEQFF. The chain combines TRBV24-1 with TRBJ2-1; D unclear. The CDR3 has 16 amino acids. V lost 1 base to trimming and J lost 0 bases, with 9 bases between them. Germline CDR1 and CDR2: KGHDR and SFDVKD.

The V gene is TRBV25-1, the J gene TRBJ2-2; D assignment may be TRBD1 or TRBD2 (5 bases each). This CDR3 contains 16 residues. CDR1 is MGHDK, CDR2 SYGVNS, per germline. Between the trimmed V and J ends, which lost 4 bases and 4 bases, there was a span of 16 bases. The CDR3 DNA reads TGTGCCAGCAGTGGGGGGTGGTTGGCAGTCACCGGGGAGCTGTTTTTT. Protein sequence: CASSGGWLAVTGELFF.

The V call is TRBV7-6, the J call TRBJ2-3, with TRBD2 identical over 13 bases. V was pared by 4 bases and J by 1 base, with 5 bases of the junction left unmatched. The CDR3 loop spans 17 amino acids. The germline V gene encodes CDR1 SGHVS and CDR2 FNYEAQ. The DNA of the CDR3 is TGTGCCAGCAGCTACGGACTAGCGGGAGAGGGCACAGATACGCAGTATTTT. Its translation is CASSYGLAGEGTDTQYF.

The genes are TRBV6-5 and TRBJ1-5; 9 positions agree with TRBD1. Germline lookup yields CDR1 MNHEY and CDR2 SVGAGI. V dropped 4 bases and J dropped 6; count of bases not matched to a gene: 7. The CDR3 runs 15 residues. CDR3 nucleotides: TGTGCCAGCAGTTTGACGGGACAGGGAAGTCAGCCCCAGCATTTT. Encoded protein: CASSLTGQGSQPQHF.

J is TRBJ2-3 and V is TRBV6-5; 10 bases match TRBD2. There are 16 residues in the CDR3. The V gene end was trimmed by 4 bases and the J gene end by 5 bases; junction bases not matched to a gene: 9. Germline assignment: CDR1 MNHEY and CDR2 SVGAGI. The CDR3: CASSSGLARGGDTQYF. CDR3 DNA: TGTGCCAGCAGTTCGGGACTAGCGAGAGGGGGAGATACGCAGTATTTT.

This rearrangement joins TRBV27 to TRBJ2-7, with a tentative D call TRBD1 (6 bases). The CDR3 covers 17 residues. Germline CDR1 is MNHEY and CDR2 is SMNVEV (reference sequence). Between the trimmed V and J ends, which lost 6 bases and 1 base, there was a span of 22 bases. The CDR3 nucleotides read TGTGCCAGCAGCACCAACCCCCGGGACACCTATTCCTACGAGCAGTACTTC. Its protein product is CASSTNPRDTYSYEQYF.

This chain joins TRBV11-1 and TRBJ2-7, with unresolved D. Germline V lookup: CDR1 SGHAT, CDR2 FQDESV (reference sequence). The CDR3 contains 15 residues. Trimming removed 1 base from V and 0 bases from J, with 10 bases in between. For the CDR3, the DNA is TGTGCCAGCAGCTTAGACCAGGCCGGCTCCTACGAGCAGTACTTC. Translation: CASSLDQAGSYEQYF.